The clone carrying this TCR beta chain was observed once. Its cognate antigen is unknown. Sequencing was performed with immunoSEQ multiplex PCR; in TCRdb, only in-frame clones are kept and a portion is missing. The table has 450,000 to 550,000 clones, 85% to 90% seen once; the top ten hold over 2%. The data were taken from a study of Ad26.COV2.S vaccination and SARS-CoV-2 variants. General study results and limits: It was vaccine recipients, not placebo recipients, who had the higher spike-specific TCR breadth.

Trimming shortened V by 3 bases and J by 6 bases, and 20 bases separated the two germline ends. The CDR3 is 16 residues long. Germline assignment: CDR1 SEHNR and CDR2 FQNEAQ (reference sequence). Treatment of the sample: 15 to 20 received Ad26.COV2.S at low or high dose, single or two shots; 5 received placebo; per-sample allocation not given. After the first vaccine or placebo injection, samples were drawn on day 63. The material was peripheral blood, obtained in a trial of Ad26.COV2.S vaccine versus placebo. This TCR was sampled from a person between 18 and 59 years old who received the Ad26.COV2.S COVID-19 vaccine or a placebo. The chain links TRBV7-9 to TRBJ1-2, with a possible D match to TRBD1 (5 bases). CDR3: CASSFPPHRDGDGYTF. The DNA for the CDR3 is TGTGCCAGCAGCTTCCCCCCCCACCGGGACGGAGATGGCTACACCTTC.